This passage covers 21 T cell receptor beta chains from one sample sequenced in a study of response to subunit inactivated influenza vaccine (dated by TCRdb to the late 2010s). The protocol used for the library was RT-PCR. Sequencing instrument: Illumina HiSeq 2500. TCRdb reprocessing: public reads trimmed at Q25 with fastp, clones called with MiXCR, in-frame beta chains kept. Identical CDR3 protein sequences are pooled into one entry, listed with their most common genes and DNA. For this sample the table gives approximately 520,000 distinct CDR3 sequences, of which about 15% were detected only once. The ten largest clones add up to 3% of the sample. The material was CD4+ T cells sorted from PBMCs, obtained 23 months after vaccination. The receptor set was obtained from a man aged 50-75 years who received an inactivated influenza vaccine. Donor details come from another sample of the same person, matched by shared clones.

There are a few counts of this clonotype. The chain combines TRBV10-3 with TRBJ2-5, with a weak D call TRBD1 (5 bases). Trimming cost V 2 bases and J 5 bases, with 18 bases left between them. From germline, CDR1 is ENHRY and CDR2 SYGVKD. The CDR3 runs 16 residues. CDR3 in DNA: TGTGCCATCAGTGAGCGGCCAGGGTTTACCGGGGAGACCCAGTACTTC. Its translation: CAISERPGFTGETQYF.

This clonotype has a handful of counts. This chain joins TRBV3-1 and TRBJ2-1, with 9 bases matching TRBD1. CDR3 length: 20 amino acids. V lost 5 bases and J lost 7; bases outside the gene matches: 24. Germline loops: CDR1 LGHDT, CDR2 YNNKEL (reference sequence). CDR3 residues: CASSGRPGTGSVSSTNEQFF. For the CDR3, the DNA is TGTGCCAGCAGCGGACGTCCGGGGACAGGGTCCGTAAGTAGCACAAATGAGCAGTTCTTC.

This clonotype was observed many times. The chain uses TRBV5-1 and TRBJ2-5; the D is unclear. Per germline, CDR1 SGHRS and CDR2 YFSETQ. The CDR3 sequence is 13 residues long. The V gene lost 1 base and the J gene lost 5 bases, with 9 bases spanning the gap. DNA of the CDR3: TGCGCCAGCAGCTTGTGGAGATCGGAGACCCAGTACTTC. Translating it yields CASSLWRSETQYF.

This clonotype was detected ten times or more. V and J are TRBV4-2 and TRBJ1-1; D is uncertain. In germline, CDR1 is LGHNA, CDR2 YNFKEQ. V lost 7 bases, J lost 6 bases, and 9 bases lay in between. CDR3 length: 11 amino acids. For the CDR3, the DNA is TGTGCCAGCACCCTAGGACCTGAAGCTTTCTTT. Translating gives CASTLGPEAFF.

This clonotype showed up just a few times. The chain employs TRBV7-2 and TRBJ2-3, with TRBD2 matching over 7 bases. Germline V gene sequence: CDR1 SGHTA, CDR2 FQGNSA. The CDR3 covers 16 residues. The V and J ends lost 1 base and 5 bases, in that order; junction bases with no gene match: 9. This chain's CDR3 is CASSLVGRAKIDTQYF. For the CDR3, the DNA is TGTGCCAGCAGCTTAGTAGGGAGGGCCAAGATAGATACGCAGTATTTT. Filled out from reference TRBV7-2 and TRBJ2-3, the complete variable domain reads GAGVSQSPSNKVTEKGKDVELRCDPISGHTALYWYRQSLGQGLEFLIYFQGNSAPDKSGLPSDRFSAERTGGSVSTLTIQRTQQEDSAVYLCASSLVGRAKIDTQYFGPGTRLTVL.

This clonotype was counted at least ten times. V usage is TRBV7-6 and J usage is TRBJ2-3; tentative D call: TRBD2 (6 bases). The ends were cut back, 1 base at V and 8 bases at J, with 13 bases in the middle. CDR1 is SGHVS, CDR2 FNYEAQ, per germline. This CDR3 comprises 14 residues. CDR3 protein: CASSLDGGTGTQYF. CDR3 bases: TGTGCCAGCAGCTTAGACGGGGGAACGGGTACGCAGTATTTT.

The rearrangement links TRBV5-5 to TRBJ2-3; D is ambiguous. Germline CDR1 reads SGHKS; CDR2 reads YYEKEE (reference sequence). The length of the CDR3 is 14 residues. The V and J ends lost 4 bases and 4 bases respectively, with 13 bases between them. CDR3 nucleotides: TGTGCCAGCAGCAGGGATTTTCGGTCAGATACGCAGTATTTT. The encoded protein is CASSRDFRSDTQYF.

The CDR3 region has the DNA TGTGCCAGCACCCGGGACGGCTTTTGGGGATGGCAGTACTTC. Its protein product is CASTRDGFWGWQYF. The V call is TRBV2, the J call TRBJ2-7; D possibly uses TRBD1 or TRBD2 (5 bases each). The length of the CDR3 is 14 residues. The germline V gene encodes CDR1 SNHLY and CDR2 FYNNEI. The V end was cut by 7 bases, the J end by 9 bases, with 22 bases between.

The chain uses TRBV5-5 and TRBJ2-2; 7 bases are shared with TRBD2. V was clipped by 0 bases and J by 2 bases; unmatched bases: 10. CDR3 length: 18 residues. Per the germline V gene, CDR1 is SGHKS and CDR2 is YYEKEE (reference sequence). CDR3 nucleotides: TGTGCCAGCAGCTTGGGGCCCCCAACGGGACTAAACACCGGGGAGCTGTTTTTT. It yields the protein CASSLGPPTGLNTGELFF.

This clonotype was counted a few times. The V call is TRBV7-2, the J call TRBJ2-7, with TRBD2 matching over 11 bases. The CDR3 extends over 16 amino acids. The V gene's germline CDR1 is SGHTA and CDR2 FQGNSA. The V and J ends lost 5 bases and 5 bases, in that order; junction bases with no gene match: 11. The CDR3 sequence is CASSPHTSGSWNEQYF. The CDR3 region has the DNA TGTGCCAGCAGCCCACATACTAGCGGGAGTTGGAACGAGCAGTACTTC.

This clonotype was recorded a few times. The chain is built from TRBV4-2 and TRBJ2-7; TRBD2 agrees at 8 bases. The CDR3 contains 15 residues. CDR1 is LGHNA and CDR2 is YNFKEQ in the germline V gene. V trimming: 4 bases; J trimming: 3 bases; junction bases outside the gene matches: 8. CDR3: CASSPESTSGYEQYF. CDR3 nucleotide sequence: TGTGCCAGCAGCCCCGAGTCAACTAGCGGCTACGAGCAGTACTTC.

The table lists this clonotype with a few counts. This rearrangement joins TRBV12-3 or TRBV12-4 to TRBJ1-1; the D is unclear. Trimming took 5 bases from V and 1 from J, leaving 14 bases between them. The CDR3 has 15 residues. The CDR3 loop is CASSTARHRNTEAFF. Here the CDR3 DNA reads TGTGCCAGCAGTACAGCCCGACACCGGAACACTGAAGCTTTCTTT.

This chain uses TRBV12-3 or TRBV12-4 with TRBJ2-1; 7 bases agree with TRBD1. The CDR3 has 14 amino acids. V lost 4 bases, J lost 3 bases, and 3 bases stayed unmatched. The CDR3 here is CASSWAGGYNEQFF. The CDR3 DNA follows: TGTGCCAGCAGTTGGGCAGGGGGCTACAATGAGCAGTTCTTC.

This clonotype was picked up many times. Here the CDR3 DNA reads TGCGCCAGCAGCTCCACTAGCGGGAGAAGCACCGGGGAGCTGTTTTTT. Its translation: CASSSTSGRSTGELFF. The rearrangement uses TRBV5-1 and TRBJ2-2; 11 nucleotides agree with TRBD2. Germline V gives CDR1 SGHRS, CDR2 YFSETQ. The CDR3 spans 16 residues. Unmatched junction bases numbered 5, after V lost 3 bases and J lost 4 bases.

DNA of the CDR3: TGTGCCAGCAGTCCGCAGGGGGAGACCCAGTACTTC. This translates into CASSPQGETQYF. The chain employs TRBV12-3 or TRBV12-4 and TRBJ2-5; TRBD1 might be the D (6 bases). The CDR3 length is 12 residues. Trimming pared 5 bases from V and 5 bases from J, leaving 9 bases between.

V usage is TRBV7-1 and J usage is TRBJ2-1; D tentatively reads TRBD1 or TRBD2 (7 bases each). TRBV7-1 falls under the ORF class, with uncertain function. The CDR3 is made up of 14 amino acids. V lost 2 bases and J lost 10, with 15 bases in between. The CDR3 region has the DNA TGTGCCAGCAGCTCAAGGGAGGGGGCCAGCGAGCAGTTCTTC. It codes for CASSSREGASEQFF.

CDR3 loop: CASSWTDMNTEAFF. The CDR3, as DNA: TGTGCCAGCAGTTGGACTGACATGAACACTGAAGCTTTCTTT. The chain recombines TRBV2 with TRBJ1-1, with D hard to call. This CDR3 region has 14 residues. V was cut by 5 bases and J by 0 bases, with 10 bases left in between. Germline V gives CDR1 SNHLY, CDR2 FYNNEI.

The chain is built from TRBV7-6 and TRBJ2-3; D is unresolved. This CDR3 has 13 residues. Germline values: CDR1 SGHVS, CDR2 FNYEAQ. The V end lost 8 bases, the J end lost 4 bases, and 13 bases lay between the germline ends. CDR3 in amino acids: CASERIAADTQYF. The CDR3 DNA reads TGTGCCAGCGAGAGGATCGCGGCAGATACGCAGTATTTT.

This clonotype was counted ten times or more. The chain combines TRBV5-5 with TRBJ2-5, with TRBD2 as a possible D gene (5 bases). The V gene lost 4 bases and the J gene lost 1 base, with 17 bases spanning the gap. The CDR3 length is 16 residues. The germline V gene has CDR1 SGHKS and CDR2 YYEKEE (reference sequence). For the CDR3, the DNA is TGTGCCAGCAGCATAGCGCCTAGCAAGGGCCAAGAGACCCAGTACTTC. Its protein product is CASSIAPSKGQETQYF.

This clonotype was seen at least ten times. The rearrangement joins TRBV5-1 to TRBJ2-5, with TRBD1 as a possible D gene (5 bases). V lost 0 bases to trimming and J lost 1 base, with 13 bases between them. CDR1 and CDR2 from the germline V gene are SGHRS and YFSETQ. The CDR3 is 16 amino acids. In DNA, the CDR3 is TGCGCCAGCAGCTTGGTTCAGGGAACGGGCCAAGAGACCCAGTACTTC. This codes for CASSLVQGTGQETQYF.

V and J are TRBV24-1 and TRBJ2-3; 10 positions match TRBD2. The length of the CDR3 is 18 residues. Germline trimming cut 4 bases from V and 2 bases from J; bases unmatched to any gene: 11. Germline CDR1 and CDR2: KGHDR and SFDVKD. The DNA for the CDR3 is TGTGCCACCAGTGACATCTCCCTAGCGGGGGCCGACACAGATACGCAGTATTTT. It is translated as CATSDISLAGADTDTQYF.